This passage covers 32 T cell receptor beta chains from one sample sequenced in a study of blood T cells in healthy people across ages. A second 7 to 11 cycle PCR used barcoded and J-beta primers. MiXCR was run by TCRdb on the 5' RACE reads, yielding one entry per CDR3 protein. The sample has 450,000 to 700,000 distinct CDR3 sequences; about 25% are singletons. Sample: blood. The receptors were sampled from a woman in her 70s in good health.

This sequence joins TRBV20-1 and TRBJ2-4; D tentatively fits TRBD1 or TRBD2 (6 bases each). The germline V and J ends were trimmed by 7 bases and 9 bases, with 19 bases remaining between them. This CDR3 has 13 residues. From germline, CDR1 is DFQATT and CDR2 SNEGSKA (reference sequence). The CDR3 loop is CSGDTLTGSIQYF. CDR3 coding DNA: TGCAGTGGGGACACCCTGACCGGGAGCATTCAGTACTTC.

J is TRBJ1-2 and V is TRBV15; TRBD1 might be the D (5 bases). The germline V and J ends were trimmed by 0 bases and 3 bases, with 11 bases remaining between them. The CDR3 extends over 15 amino acids. Germline CDR1 LNHNV, CDR2 YYDKDF (reference sequence). The CDR3 is CATSRDLGDHYGYTF. CDR3 DNA: TGTGCCACCAGCAGAGATTTGGGGGACCACTATGGCTACACCTTC.

Many counts were recorded for this clonotype. The V gene is TRBV6-5, the J gene TRBJ1-4, with 8 bases identical to TRBD1. V was pared by 5 bases and J by 7 bases, with 9 bases of the junction left unmatched. Germline CDR1 MNHEY, CDR2 SVGAGI. The CDR3 runs 15 residues. Here the CDR3 DNA reads TGTGCCAGCAGTCGCTCCGGGACAGGCGGTGAAAAACTGTTTTTT. Amino acid sequence: CASSRSGTGGEKLFF.

This clonotype was observed a few times. The chain is built from TRBV5-1 and TRBJ2-7, with 9 bases fitting TRBD1. V was pared by 7 bases and J by 2 bases, with 7 bases of the junction left unmatched. CDR1 is SGHRS and CDR2 is YFSETQ in the germline V gene. The CDR3 loop spans 14 amino acids. CDR3 in DNA: TGCGCCAGCCGACTCACAGGGGGCCCCTACGAGCAGTACTTC. This gives the protein CASRLTGGPYEQYF.

The chain links TRBV7-7 to TRBJ2-5, with D perhaps being TRBD1 or TRBD2 (5 bases each). The CDR3 spans 15 residues. V was trimmed by 1 base and J by 0 bases, leaving 9 bases between them. CDR1 and CDR2 from the germline V gene are SSHAT and FNYEAQ (reference sequence). This CDR3 is CASSLGRGYQETQYF. The CDR3 DNA sequence: TGTGCCAGCAGCTTAGGTCGGGGCTACCAAGAGACCCAGTACTTC.

This clonotype occurred many times. The genes are TRBV5-1 and TRBJ2-1; D is unresolved. Trimming stripped 1 base from V and 0 bases from J, with 14 bases between. Germline CDR1 and CDR2: SGHRS and YFSETQ. This CDR3 spans 17 amino acids. DNA of the CDR3: TGCGCCAGCAGCTTGTGGCCGACCGTAAACTCCTACAATGAGCAGTTCTTC. Amino acid sequence: CASSLWPTVNSYNEQFF.

V gene TRBV3-1 combines with J gene TRBJ1-2; TRBD1 is a possible D gene (6 bases). V was clipped by 6 bases and J by 1 base, with 27 bases between them. CDR3 length: 19 amino acids. Germline V gene data show CDR1 as LGHDT and CDR2 as YNNKEL (reference sequence). CDR3 DNA: TGTGCCAGCAGATCATTGGGGGCTGGATCACGCACCGGTAACTATGGCTACACCTTC. This encodes CASRSLGAGSRTGNYGYTF. The full variable domain, in which reference TRBV3-1 and TRBJ1-2 provide the parts outside the CDR3, is DTAVSQTPKYLVTQMGNDKSIKCEQNLGHDTMYWYKQDSKKFLKIMFSYNNKELIINETVPNRFSPKSPDKAHLNLHINSLELGDSAVYFCASRSLGAGSRTGNYGYTFGSGTRLTVV.

The V gene is TRBV7-9, the J gene TRBJ1-1, with D perhaps TRBD1 (6 bases). This CDR3 spans 14 amino acids. The germline gives CDR1 SEHNR, CDR2 FQNEAQ (reference sequence). Trimming pared 8 bases from V and 8 bases from J, leaving 21 bases between. The CDR3 reads CASVPGAQGLEAFF. DNA of the CDR3: TGTGCCAGCGTACCGGGGGCACAGGGTTTAGAAGCTTTCTTT.

This clonotype was observed many times. The chain carries TRBV14 and TRBJ1-1, with 7 bases identical to TRBD1. V shed 4 bases, J shed 4 bases, and the junction held 3 bases outside the gene matches. This CDR3 has 13 residues. Germline lookup yields CDR1 SGHDN and CDR2 FVKESK. The CDR3 sequence is CASSLNRGTEAFF. In DNA, the CDR3 is TGTGCCAGCAGCCTCAACAGGGGCACTGAAGCTTTCTTT.

This clonotype appeared a few times. The rearrangement uses TRBV6-5 and TRBJ2-7; D may be TRBD2 (6 bases). Germline V CDR1 and CDR2: MNHEY, SVGAGI. The CDR3 sequence is 16 residues long. V was pared by 0 bases and J by 0 bases, with 12 bases between. This CDR3 is CASSYSSRGYSYEQYF. The CDR3 DNA reads as TGTGCCAGCAGTTACTCTTCACGGGGGTACTCCTACGAGCAGTACTTC.

This chain uses TRBV11-2 with TRBJ2-5; no clear D gene. CDR1 is SGHAT, CDR2 FQNNGV, per germline. This CDR3 is built from 14 residues. Trimming took off 1 base at V and 0 bases at J, with 6 bases between the two ends. CDR3 DNA sequence: TGTGCCAGCAGCTTAGTCCGGTACCAAGAGACCCAGTACTTC. The encoded protein is CASSLVRYQETQYF.

This sequence joins TRBV6-5 and TRBJ2-5; TRBD1 or TRBD2 may be the D gene (7 bases each). The closer fit of TRBJ2-7 to the DNA end suggests the J call may be wrong. The germline V gene encodes CDR1 MNHEY and CDR2 SVGAGI. The CDR3 spans 14 residues. CDR3 residues: CASSFQGGAYEQYF. The CDR3 DNA follows: TGTGCCAGCAGTTTTCAGGGGGGGGCTTACGAGCAGTACTTC.

This sequence joins TRBV4-3 and TRBJ2-7, with 8 bases lining up with TRBD2. Germline values: CDR1 LGHNA, CDR2 YSLEER. The V segment lost 0 bases and the J segment 2 bases; nucleotides outside the gene matches: 12. This CDR3 contains 18 residues. The CDR3 nucleotides are TGCGCCAGCAGCCAAGATTATAGTACTAGCGGCTGGACCTACGAGCAGTACTTC. It codes for CASSQDYSTSGWTYEQYF.

V is TRBV20-1 and J is TRBJ1-1; D perhaps matches TRBD1 (5 bases). CDR1 is DFQATT and CDR2 is SNEGSKA in the germline V gene (reference sequence). CDR3 length equals 14 residues. Trimming left V 2 bases short and J 5 bases short, with 15 bases between. Here the CDR3 reads CSARPRGVWTEAFF. The CDR3 DNA follows: TGCAGTGCTAGACCCCGGGGGGTTTGGACTGAAGCTTTCTTT.

The chain has TRBV29-1 and TRBJ1-2; the D is unclear. Per the germline V gene, CDR1 is SQVTM and CDR2 is ANQGSEA. Trimming took 0 bases from V and 4 from J, leaving 9 bases between them. This CDR3 contains 13 residues. CDR3 coding DNA: TGCAGCGTTGAAGATGGAGGTCGCTATGGCTACACCTTC. Protein sequence: CSVEDGGRYGYTF.

This chain links TRBV20-1 with TRBJ2-2; 7 bases are shared with TRBD2. Germline lookup yields CDR1 DFQATT and CDR2 SNEGSKA (reference sequence). V shed 1 base and J 5 bases; nucleotides not matched to a gene: 13. The CDR3 is 17 amino acids. The CDR3 DNA sequence: TGCAGTGCTAGAGTTTGGACGGGCATGGGGGGGACCGGGGAGCTGTTTTTT. Translating gives CSARVWTGMGGTGELFF.

This chain connects TRBV5-1 to TRBJ1-2, with 8 nucleotides matching TRBD1. The germline gives CDR1 SGHRS, CDR2 YFSETQ. J lost 4 bases, V lost 0 bases, and 5 bases had no gene match. The length of the CDR3 is 15 residues. The CDR3 DNA is TGCGCCAGCAGCTTGGATCCAGGGGGCATCTATGGCTACACCTTC. Translated, it gives CASSLDPGGIYGYTF.

Here the CDR3 DNA reads TGCAGCGTCTGGGCGGGGGCTGAGAACAATGAGCAGTTCTTC. Encoded protein: CSVWAGAENNEQFF. The chain is built from TRBV29-1 and TRBJ2-1; weak D call: TRBD2 (7 bases). Germline V CDR1 and CDR2: SQVTM, ANQGSEA. Deletions cut 6 bases from V and 5 bases from J, with 17 bases between. This CDR3 is built from 14 residues.

The chain carries TRBV6-2 or TRBV6-3 and TRBJ2-2; D is uncertain. CDR1 MNHEY and CDR2 SVGEGT come from the germline V gene. V gave up 6 bases and J gave up 6 bases, with 5 bases separating them. The length of the CDR3 is 11 residues. CDR3 coding DNA: TGTGCCAGCAGATGGCCCGGGGAGCTGTTTTTT. This sequence encodes CASRWPGELFF.

V and J are TRBV24-1 and TRBJ1-2; possibly TRBD1 for D (5 bases). The CDR3 has 12 amino acids. Trimming stripped 5 bases from V and 8 bases from J, with 11 bases between. Germline V lookup: CDR1 KGHDR, CDR2 SFDVKD. The CDR3 loop reads CATSGDPGGYTF. CDR3 in DNA: TGTGCCACCAGTGGGGACCCGGGGGGCTACACCTTC.

CDR3 sequence: CATRPLSGGFREQFF. CDR3 coding DNA: TGTGCCACTCGACCCCTCTCTGGGGGGTTTCGTGAGCAGTTCTTC. The chain links TRBV15 to TRBJ2-1; weak D call: TRBD2 (6 bases). The germline V and J ends were trimmed by 9 bases and 9 bases, with 24 bases remaining between them. CDR1 and CDR2 from the germline V gene are LNHNV and YYDKDF (reference sequence). There are 15 residues in the CDR3. The variable domain in full, with the rest retrieved from reference TRBV15 and TRBJ2-1, is DAMVIQNPRYQVTQFGKPVTLSCSQTLNHNVMYWYQQKSSQAPKLLFHYYDKDFNNEADTPDNFQSRRPNTSFCFLDIRSPGLGDTAMYLCATRPLSGGFREQFFGPGTRLTVL.

The chain combines TRBV20-1 with TRBJ2-3; 10 positions agree with TRBD2. Germline CDR1 and CDR2: DFQATT and SNEGSKA (reference sequence). CDR3 length: 15 amino acids. The V gene end was trimmed by 5 bases and the J gene end by 4 bases; junction bases not matched to a gene: 9. The CDR3 is CSASSGGAISDTQYF. The CDR3 coding sequence is TGCAGTGCTTCAAGCGGGGGGGCTATCTCAGATACGCAGTATTTT.

This clonotype has only a few counts. The gene calls are TRBV6-6 and TRBJ1-6; tentatively, D is TRBD1 (6 bases). The CDR3 loop spans 14 amino acids. V dropped 7 bases and J dropped 7 bases, with 14 bases sitting between them. CDR1 MNHNY and CDR2 SVGAGI come from the germline V gene (reference sequence). The DNA for the CDR3 is TGTGCCAGCATAAAGACAGGCCGCAATTCACCCCTCCACTTT. Its protein is CASIKTGRNSPLHF.

This clonotype has only a few counts. This rearrangement joins TRBV20-1 to TRBJ1-6; D unclear. Trimming stripped 5 bases from V and 4 bases from J, with 18 bases between. The CDR3 spans 16 residues. Germline CDR1 is DFQATT and CDR2 is SNEGSKA (reference sequence). CDR3 nucleotides: TGCAGTGCTGGCTCCACACGATCGGGATATAATTCACCCCTCCACTTT. It codes for CSAGSTRSGYNSPLHF.

This clonotype was observed a handful of times. V and J are TRBV29-1 and TRBJ2-3, with no clear D. Germline assignment: CDR1 SQVTM and CDR2 ANQGSEA. V gave up 5 bases and J gave up 5 bases, with 17 bases separating them. This CDR3 is 14 amino acids long. The CDR3 DNA reads as TGCAGCGTTTTCGACCCCTTCGGACGAGATACGCAGTATTTT. Its protein product is CSVFDPFGRDTQYF.

The gene calls are TRBV9 and TRBJ1-1; D remains unclear. Trimming cost V 4 bases and J 5 bases, with 9 bases left between them. The CDR3 has 12 amino acids. Germline loops: CDR1 SGDLS, CDR2 YYNGEE. The CDR3 protein is CASSSPGTEAFF. Written as DNA, the CDR3 is TGTGCCAGCAGCTCACCGGGGACTGAAGCTTTCTTT.

This clonotype was picked up a small number of times. The chain couples TRBV27 to TRBJ2-3; the D is unclear. Germline lookup yields CDR1 MNHEY and CDR2 SMNVEV (reference sequence). This CDR3 contains 14 residues. The germline V and J ends were trimmed by 2 bases and 3 bases, with 9 bases remaining between them. The CDR3 region is CASSLRPATDTQYF. In DNA, the CDR3 is TGTGCCAGCAGTTTAAGACCAGCTACAGATACGCAGTATTTT.

The sample holds many counts of this clonotype. The CDR3 coding sequence is TGCAGCGCCTCCCGGGACAGTTTCGTAGAGACCCAGTACTTC. This gives the protein CSASRDSFVETQYF. This chain joins TRBV29-1 and TRBJ2-5; TRBD1 aligns across 7 bases. CDR3 length: 14 residues. From germline, CDR1 is SQVTM and CDR2 ANQGSEA. V was clipped by 7 bases and J by 4 bases; unmatched bases: 12.

The chain couples TRBV4-1 to TRBJ2-5; the D gene is possibly TRBD2 (5 bases). Germline V gives CDR1 MGHRA, CDR2 YSYEKL. Deletions cut 0 bases from V and 5 bases from J, with 19 bases between. CDR3 length: 17 amino acids. CDR3 bases: TGCGCCAGCAGCCAAGATCGTTTCGGTTTGGCTAGCGAGACCCAGTACTTC. It translates to CASSQDRFGLASETQYF.

The CDR3 DNA follows: TGTGCCAGCAGACAAGCGGGAAGCATCACAGATACGCAGTATTTT. It encodes CASRQAGSITDTQYF. This chain links TRBV6-5 with TRBJ2-3, with 7 bases matching TRBD2. This CDR3 region has 15 residues. Germline values: CDR1 MNHEY, CDR2 SVGAGI. J was trimmed by 2 bases and V by 6 bases; bases with no gene match: 8.

V and J are TRBV12-3 or TRBV12-4 and TRBJ2-1; 11 bases are a match to TRBD2. J was trimmed by 4 bases and V by 6 bases; bases with no gene match: 8. The CDR3 runs to 16 residues. CDR3 in DNA: TGTGCCAGCAGGCCCCTGACTAGCGGGGTTTACAATGAGCAGTTCTTC. Its translation: CASRPLTSGVYNEQFF.

This clonotype was seen many times. The J gene is TRBJ1-4, the V gene TRBV5-5; D gene unclear. The CDR3 runs to 14 residues. CDR1 and CDR2 from the germline V gene are SGHKS and YYEKEE (reference sequence). The germline V and J ends were trimmed by 0 bases and 7 bases, with 10 bases remaining between them. DNA of the CDR3: TGTGCCAGCAGCTTGGGAACGGTCATTGAAAAACTGTTTTTT. This sequence encodes CASSLGTVIEKLFF.